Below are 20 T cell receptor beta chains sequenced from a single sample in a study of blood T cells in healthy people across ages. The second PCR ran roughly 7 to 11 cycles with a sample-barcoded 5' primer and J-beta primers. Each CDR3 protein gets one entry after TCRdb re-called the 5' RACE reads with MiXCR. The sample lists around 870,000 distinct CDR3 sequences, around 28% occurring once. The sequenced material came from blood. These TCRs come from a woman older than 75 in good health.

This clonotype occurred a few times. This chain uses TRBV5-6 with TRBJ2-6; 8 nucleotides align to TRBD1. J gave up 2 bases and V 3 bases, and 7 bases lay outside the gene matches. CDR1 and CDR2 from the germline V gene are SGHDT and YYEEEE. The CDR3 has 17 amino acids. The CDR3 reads CASSYRKTGAGANVLTF. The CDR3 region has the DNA TGTGCCAGCAGCTACAGGAAGACAGGGGCTGGGGCCAACGTCCTGACTTTC.

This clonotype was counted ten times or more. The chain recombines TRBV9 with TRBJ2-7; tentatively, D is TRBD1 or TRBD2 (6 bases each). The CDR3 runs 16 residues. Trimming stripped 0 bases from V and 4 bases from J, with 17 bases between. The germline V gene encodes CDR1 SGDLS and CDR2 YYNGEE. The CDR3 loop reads CASSVGGAFGKYEQYF. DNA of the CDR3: TGTGCCAGCAGCGTAGGGGGGGCGTTTGGAAAGTACGAGCAGTACTTC.

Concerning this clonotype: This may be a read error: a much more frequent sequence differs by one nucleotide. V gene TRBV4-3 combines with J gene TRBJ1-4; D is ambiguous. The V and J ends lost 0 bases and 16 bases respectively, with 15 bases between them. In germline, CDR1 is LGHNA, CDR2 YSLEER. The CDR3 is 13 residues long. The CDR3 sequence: CASSQDRGQKWFF. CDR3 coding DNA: TGCGCCAGCAGCCAAGATCGGGGTCAGAAGTGGTTTTTT.

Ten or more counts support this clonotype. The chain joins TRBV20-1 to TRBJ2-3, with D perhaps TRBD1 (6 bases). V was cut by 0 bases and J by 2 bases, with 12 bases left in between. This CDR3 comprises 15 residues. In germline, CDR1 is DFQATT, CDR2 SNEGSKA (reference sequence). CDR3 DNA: TGCAGTGCTAGAGATAAGAGACAGGTCACAGATACGCAGTATTTT. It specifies CSARDKRQVTDTQYF.

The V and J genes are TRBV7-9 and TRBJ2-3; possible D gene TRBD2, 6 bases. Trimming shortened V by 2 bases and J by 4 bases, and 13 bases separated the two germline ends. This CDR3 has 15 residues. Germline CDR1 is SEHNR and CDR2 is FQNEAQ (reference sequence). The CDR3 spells CASSLLSPSADTQYF. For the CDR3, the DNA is TGTGCCAGCAGCTTACTAAGCCCTAGCGCAGATACGCAGTATTTT. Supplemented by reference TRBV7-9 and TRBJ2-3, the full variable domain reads DTGVSQNPRHKITKRGQNVTFRCDPISEHNRLYWYRQTLGQGPEFLTYFQNEAQLEKSRLLSDRFSAERPKGSFSTLEIQRTEQGDSAMYLCASSLLSPSADTQYFGPGTRLTVL.

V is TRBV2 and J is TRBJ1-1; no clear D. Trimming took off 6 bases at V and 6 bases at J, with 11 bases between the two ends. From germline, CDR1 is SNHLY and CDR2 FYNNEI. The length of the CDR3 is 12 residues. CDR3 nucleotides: TGTGCCAGCAGCCGTGACCTACCTGAAGCTTTCTTT. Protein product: CASSRDLPEAFF.

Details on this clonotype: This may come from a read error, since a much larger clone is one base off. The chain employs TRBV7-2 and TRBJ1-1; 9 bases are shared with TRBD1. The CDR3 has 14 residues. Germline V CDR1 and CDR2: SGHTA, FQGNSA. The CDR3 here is CASSFATGGTGAFF. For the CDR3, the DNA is TGTGCCAGCAGCTTTGCGACAGGGGGAACTGGAGCTTTCTTT. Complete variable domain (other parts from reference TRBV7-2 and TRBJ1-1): GAGVSQSPSNKVTEKGKDVELRCDPISGHTALYWYRQSLGQGLEFLIYFQGNSAPDKSGLPSDRFSAERTGGSVSTLTIQRTQQEDSAVYLCASSFATGGTGAFFGQGTRLTVV.

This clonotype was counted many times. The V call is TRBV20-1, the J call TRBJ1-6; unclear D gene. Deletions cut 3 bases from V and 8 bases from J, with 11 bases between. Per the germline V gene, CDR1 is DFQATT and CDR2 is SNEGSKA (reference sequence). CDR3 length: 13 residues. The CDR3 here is CSARVREDSPLHF. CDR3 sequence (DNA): TGCAGTGCTAGGGTGCGGGAGGATTCACCCCTCCACTTT.

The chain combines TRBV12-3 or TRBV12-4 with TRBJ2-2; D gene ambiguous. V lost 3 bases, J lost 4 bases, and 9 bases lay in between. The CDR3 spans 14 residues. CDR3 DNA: TGTGCCAGCAGTTTTTTGCGAAGCACCGGGGAGCTGTTTTTT. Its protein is CASSFLRSTGELFF.

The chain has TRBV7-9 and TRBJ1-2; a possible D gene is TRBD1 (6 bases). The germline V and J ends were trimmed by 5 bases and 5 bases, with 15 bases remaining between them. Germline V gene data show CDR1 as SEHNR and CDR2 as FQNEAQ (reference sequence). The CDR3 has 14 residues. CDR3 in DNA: TGTGCCAGCAGCACTGGACAGAGCGGATATGGCTACACCTTC. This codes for CASSTGQSGYGYTF. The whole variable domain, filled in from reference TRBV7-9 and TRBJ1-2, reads DTGVSQNPRHKITKRGQNVTFRCDPISEHNRLYWYRQTLGQGPEFLTYFQNEAQLEKSRLLSDRFSAERPKGSFSTLEIQRTEQGDSAMYLCASSTGQSGYGYTFGSGTRLTVV.

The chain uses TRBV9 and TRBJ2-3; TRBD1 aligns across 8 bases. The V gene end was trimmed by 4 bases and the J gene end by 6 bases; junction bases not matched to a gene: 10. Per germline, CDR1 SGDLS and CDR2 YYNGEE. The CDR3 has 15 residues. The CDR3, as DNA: TGTGCCAGCAGCACGGACAGGGTCGGTTCGGATACGCAGTATTTT. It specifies CASSTDRVGSDTQYF.

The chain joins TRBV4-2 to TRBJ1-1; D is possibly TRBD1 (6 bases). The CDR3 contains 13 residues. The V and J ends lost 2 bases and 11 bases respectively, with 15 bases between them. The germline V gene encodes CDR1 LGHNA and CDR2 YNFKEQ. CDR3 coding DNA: TGTGCCAGCAGCCAACTAAAGGGGGTGGGGGCTTTCTTT. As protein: CASSQLKGVGAFF.

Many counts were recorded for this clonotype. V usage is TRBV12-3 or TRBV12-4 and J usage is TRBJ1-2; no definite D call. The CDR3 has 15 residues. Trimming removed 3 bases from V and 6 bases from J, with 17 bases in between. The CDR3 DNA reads TGTGCCAGCAGTTTGGGTGTGCCCGCGACGAATGGCTACACCTTC. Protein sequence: CASSLGVPATNGYTF.

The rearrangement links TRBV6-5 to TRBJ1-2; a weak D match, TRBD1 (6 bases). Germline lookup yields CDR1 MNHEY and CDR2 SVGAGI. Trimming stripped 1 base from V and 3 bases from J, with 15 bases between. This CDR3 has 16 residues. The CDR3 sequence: CASSYFSGGADYGYTF. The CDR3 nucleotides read TGTGCCAGCAGTTACTTTAGCGGGGGGGCGGACTATGGCTACACCTTC.

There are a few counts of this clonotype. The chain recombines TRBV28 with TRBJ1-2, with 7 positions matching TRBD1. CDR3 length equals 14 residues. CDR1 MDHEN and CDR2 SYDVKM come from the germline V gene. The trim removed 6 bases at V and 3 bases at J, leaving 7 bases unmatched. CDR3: CASRRTGEYYGYTF. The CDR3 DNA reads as TGTGCCAGCAGGAGGACAGGAGAATACTATGGCTACACCTTC.

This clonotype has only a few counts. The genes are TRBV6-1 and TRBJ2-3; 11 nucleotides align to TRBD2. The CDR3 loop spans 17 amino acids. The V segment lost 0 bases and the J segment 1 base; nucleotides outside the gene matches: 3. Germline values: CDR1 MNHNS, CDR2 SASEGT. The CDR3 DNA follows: TGTGCCAGCAGTGAAGCCAGACTAGCGGGGCGCACAGATACGCAGTATTTT. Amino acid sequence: CASSEARLAGRTDTQYF.

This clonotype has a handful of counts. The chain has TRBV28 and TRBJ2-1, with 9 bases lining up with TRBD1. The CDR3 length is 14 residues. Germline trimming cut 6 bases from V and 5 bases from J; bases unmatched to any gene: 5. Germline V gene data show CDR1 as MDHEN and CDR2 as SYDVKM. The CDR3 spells CASRKRTGDNEQFF. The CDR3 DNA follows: TGTGCCAGCAGGAAAAGGACAGGGGACAATGAGCAGTTCTTC.

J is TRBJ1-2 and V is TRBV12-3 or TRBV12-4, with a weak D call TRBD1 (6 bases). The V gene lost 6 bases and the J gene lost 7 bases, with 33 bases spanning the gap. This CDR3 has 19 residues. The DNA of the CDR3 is TGTGCCAGCAGCCAAATTTGGTGGGACAAGGGATTTCGATGGAGTGGCTACACCTTC. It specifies CASSQIWWDKGFRWSGYTF.

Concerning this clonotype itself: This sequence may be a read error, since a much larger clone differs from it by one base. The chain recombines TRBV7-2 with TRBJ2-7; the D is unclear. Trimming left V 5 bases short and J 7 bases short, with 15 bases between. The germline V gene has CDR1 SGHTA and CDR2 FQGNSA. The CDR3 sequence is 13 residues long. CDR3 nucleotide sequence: TGTGCCAGCAGCCCTGGACCATCTAATGAGCAGTACTTC. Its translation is CASSPGPSNEQYF.

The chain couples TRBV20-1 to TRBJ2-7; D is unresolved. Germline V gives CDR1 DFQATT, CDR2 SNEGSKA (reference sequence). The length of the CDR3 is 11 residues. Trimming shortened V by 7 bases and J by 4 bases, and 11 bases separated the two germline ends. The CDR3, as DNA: TGCAGTGTACGTAGAGGTTACGAGCAGTACTTC. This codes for CSVRRGYEQYF.